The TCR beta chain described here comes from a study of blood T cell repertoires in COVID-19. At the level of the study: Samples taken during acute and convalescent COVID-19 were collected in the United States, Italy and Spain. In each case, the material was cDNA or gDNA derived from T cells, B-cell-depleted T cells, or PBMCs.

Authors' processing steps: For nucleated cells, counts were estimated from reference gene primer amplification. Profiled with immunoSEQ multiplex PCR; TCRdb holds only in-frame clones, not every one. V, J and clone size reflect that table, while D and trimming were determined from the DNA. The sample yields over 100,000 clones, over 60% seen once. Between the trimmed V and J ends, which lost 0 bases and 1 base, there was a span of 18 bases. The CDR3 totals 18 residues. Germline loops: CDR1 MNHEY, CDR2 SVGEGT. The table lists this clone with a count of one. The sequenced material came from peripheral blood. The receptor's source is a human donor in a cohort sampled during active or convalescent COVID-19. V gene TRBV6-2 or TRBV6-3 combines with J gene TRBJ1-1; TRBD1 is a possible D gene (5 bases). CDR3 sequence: CASSYSIKWGRGNTEAFF. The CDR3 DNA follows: TGTGCCAGCAGTTACTCGATTAAGTGGGGTAGGGGGAACACTGAAGCTTTCTTT.